The 2 T cell receptor beta chains in this list originate from one sample, sequenced in a study of CD4 T cells in relation to SARS-CoV-2 and coronaviruses (TCRdb year 2021). CD4+ T cells from unexposed donors were collected before the COVID-19 pandemic (2011-2018). The EasySep CD4+ T cell isolation kit was used to isolate CD4+ T cells once the cultures had run for more than 8 days. Receptors were amplified or captured by the immunoSEQ multiplex PCR assay. In TCRdb, the immuneACCESS table is reduced to in-frame sequences with V and J assigned. These tables do not hold every clone; where another copy was compared, an unresolved V gene accounts for under half, and the others remain unexplained. Here the sample has about 26,000 clones; roughly 76% occur a single time. The ten top clones hold about 10% of the sample. These receptors have no identified antigens. The source material was CD4+ T cells from PBMCs, cultured in vitro. Receptors originate from a human donor in good health.

V is TRBV6-6 and J is TRBJ2-3; 9 bases agree with TRBD2. V dropped 5 bases and J dropped 1; count of bases not matched to a gene: 16. Per the germline V gene, CDR1 is MNHNY and CDR2 is SVGAGI (reference sequence). CDR3 length: 19 amino acids. CDR3 protein: CASSRQGGGRARGTDTQYF. In DNA form, the CDR3 reads TGTGCCAGCAGTCGACAAGGAGGCGGGAGGGCCCGGGGCACAGATACGCAGTATTTT.

The rearrangement uses TRBV2 and TRBJ1-5, with D possibly being TRBD1 (5 bases). The CDR3 runs to 15 residues. Looked up from germline, CDR1 is SNHLY and CDR2 is FYNNEI. The V end lost 5 bases, the J end lost 0 bases, and 11 bases lay between the germline ends. CDR3 in amino acids: CASSKDGHSNQPQHF. CDR3 sequence (DNA): TGTGCCAGCAGTAAAGACGGACATAGCAATCAGCCCCAGCATTTT. Full variable domain (outside the CDR3, taken from reference TRBV2 and TRBJ1-5): EPEVTQTPSHQVTQMGQEVILRCVPISNHLYFYWYRQILGQKVEFLVSFYNNEISEKSEIFDDQFSVERPDGSNFTLKIRSTKLEDSAMYFCASSKDGHSNQPQHFGDGTRLSIL.